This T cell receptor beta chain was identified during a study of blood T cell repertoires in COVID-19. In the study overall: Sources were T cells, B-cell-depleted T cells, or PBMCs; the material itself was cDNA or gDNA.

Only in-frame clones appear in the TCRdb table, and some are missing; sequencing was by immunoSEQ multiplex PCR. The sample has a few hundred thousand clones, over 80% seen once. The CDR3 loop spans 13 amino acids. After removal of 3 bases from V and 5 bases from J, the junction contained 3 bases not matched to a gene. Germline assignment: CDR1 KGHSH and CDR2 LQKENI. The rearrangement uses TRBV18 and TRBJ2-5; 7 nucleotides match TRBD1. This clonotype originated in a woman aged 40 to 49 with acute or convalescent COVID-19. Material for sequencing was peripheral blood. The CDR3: CASSPTGHETQYF. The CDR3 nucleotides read TGTGCCAGCTCACCGACAGGGCACGAGACCCAGTACTTC.